Described below is a single TCR beta chain sequence and its context. What it binds is not known. Whoever was chosen for sequencing had shown CD8+CD57+ cell expansion by flow cytometry. There was no therapy given to any patient before the blood sampling took place. Per the germline V gene, CDR1 is DFQATT and CDR2 is SNEGSKA (reference sequence). V lost 5 bases, J lost 9 bases, and 8 bases stayed unmatched. The CDR3 sequence is 13 residues long. CDR3 and TCR beta VDJ profiling relied on genomic DNA as the template. One entry per CDR3 protein results from TCRdb running MiXCR on the reads. The sample lists some 160,000 distinct CDR3 sequences; 45% to 50% were seen once. This specimen belongs to a study of CD8+CD57+ T cells in acquired aplastic anemia. Study-wide results and limits: Patients and controls were not found to differ significantly in CD8+ Simpson's diversity.

The TCR sequence derives from a human donor with aplastic anemia. The rearrangement uses TRBV20-1 and TRBJ2-1, with TRBD2 matching over 9 bases. Sequencing used sorted CD4+, CD8+, or CD8+CD57+ T cells (not recorded which) from PBMCs. CDR3 protein: CSAFSGGMGEQFF. CDR3 DNA: TGCAGTGCTTTCAGCGGGGGGATGGGTGAGCAGTTCTTC.